Included here is one TCR beta chain sequence, with context. Its antigen is still unknown. The source of the sample is a study of blood T cells in healthy people across ages. Findings of the study overall: It was held that diversity estimates obtained from one million T cells represented underestimates. Possibly, changes in expanded clonotypes were confounded because donor CMV status was unknown. Samples with more naive T cells showed higher observed beta diversity.

Alongside a J-beta primer mix, a sample-barcoded 5' primer served in a second PCR lasting roughly 6 to 11 cycles. In TCRdb, the 5' RACE reads were re-called with MiXCR into one record per CDR3 protein. The data contain some 900,000 distinct CDR3 sequences, under 50% of them singletons. The CDR3 extends over 14 amino acids. Trimming removed 6 bases from V and 3 bases from J, with 13 bases in between. The germline gives CDR1 MNHEY, CDR2 SMNVEV (reference sequence). Sequenced sample: blood. The V and J genes are TRBV27 and TRBJ2-3; D might be TRBD1 or TRBD2, each matching 5 bases. The receptor's source is a man between 25 and 39 years old in good health. DNA of the CDR3: TGTGCCAGCAGCGGGGCCCCTTGGACAGATACGCAGTATTTT. Its translation: CASSGAPWTDTQYF.